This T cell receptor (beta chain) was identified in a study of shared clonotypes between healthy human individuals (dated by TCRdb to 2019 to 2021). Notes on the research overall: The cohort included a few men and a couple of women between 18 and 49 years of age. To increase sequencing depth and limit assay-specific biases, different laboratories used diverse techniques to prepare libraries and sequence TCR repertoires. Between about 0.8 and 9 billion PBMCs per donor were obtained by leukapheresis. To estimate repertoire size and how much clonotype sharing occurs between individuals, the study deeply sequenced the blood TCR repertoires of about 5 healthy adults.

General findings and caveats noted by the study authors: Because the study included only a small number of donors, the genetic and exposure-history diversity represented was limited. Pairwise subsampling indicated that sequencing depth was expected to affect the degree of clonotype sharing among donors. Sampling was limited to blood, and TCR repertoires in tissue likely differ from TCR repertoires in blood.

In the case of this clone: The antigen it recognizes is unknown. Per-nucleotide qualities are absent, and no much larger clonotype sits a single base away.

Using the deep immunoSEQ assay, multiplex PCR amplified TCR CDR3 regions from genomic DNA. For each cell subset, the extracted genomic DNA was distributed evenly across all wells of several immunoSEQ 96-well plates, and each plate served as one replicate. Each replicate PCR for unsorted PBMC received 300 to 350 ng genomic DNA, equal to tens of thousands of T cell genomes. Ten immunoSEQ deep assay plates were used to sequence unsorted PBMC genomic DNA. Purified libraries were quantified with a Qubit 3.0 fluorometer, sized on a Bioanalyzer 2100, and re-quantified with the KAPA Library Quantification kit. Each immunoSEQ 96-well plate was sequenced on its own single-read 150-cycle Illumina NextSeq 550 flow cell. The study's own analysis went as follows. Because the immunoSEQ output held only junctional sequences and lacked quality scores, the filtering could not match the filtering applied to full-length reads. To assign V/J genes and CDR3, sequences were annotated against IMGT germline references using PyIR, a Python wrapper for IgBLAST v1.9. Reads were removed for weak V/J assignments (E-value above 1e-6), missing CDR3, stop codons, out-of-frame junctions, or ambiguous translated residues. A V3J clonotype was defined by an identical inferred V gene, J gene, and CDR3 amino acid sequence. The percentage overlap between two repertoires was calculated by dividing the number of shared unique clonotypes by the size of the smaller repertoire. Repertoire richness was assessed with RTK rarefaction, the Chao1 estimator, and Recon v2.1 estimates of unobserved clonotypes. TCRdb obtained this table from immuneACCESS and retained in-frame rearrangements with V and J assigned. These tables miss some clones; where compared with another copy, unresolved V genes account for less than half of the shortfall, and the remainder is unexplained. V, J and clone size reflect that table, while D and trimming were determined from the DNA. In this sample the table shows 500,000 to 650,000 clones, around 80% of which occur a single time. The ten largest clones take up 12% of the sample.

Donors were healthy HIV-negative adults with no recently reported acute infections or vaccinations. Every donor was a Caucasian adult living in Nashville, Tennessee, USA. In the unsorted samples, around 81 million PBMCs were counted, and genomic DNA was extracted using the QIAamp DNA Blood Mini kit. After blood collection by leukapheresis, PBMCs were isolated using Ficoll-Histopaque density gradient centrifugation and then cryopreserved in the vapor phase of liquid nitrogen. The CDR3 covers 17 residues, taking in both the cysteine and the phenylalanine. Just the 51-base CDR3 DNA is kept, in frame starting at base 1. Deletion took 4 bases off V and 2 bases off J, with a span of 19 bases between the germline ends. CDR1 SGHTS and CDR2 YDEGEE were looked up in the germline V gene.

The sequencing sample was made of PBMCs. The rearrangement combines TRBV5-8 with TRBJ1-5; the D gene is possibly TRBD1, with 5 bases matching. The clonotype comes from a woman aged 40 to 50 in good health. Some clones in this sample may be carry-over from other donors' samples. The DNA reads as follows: TGTGCCAGCAGCACCTTCGGGGGATACCGGGGCAATCAGCCCCAGCATTTT. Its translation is CASSTFGGYRGNQPQHF.